The 20 T cell receptor beta chains listed next were all sequenced from one sample in a study of blood T cell repertoires in COVID-19. The data were produced by immunoSEQ multiplex PCR, yet TCRdb's version contains in-frame clones alone and is incomplete. Of 200,000 to 250,000 clones in the sample, roughly 88% were seen once. Sequencing input: PBMCs or T cells enriched from blood (not recorded which). These receptors originate from a woman aged 25 to 45 who had been exposed to COVID-19.

The chain recombines TRBV9 with TRBJ2-7; tentatively, D is TRBD1 (5 bases). CDR1 is SGDLS and CDR2 is YYNGEE in the germline V gene. The CDR3 consists of 15 residues. V was trimmed by 0 bases and J by 3 bases, leaving 13 bases between them. The CDR3 DNA is TGTGCCAGCAGCGTAGCATCCAGGGTGGGCTACGAGCAGTACTTC. This sequence encodes CASSVASRVGYEQYF.

This clone was detected a few times. The chain is built from TRBV9 and TRBJ1-1, with D perhaps TRBD1 (6 bases). The CDR3 extends over 16 amino acids. Germline V gives CDR1 SGDLS, CDR2 YYNGEE. Trimming stripped 4 bases from V and 2 bases from J, with 18 bases between. CDR3 nucleotide sequence: TGTGCCAGCAGCCCACAGGCAGGGGCCGTCAACACTGAAGCTTTCTTT. Its protein product is CASSPQAGAVNTEAFF. Looking up the rest from reference TRBV9 and TRBJ1-1 gives the full variable domain: DSGVTQTPKHLITATGQRVTLRCSPRSGDLSVYWYQQSLDQGLQFLIQYYNGEERAKGNILERFSAQQFPDLHSELNLSSLELGDSALYFCASSPQAGAVNTEAFFGQGTRLTVV.

V usage is TRBV5-4 and J usage is TRBJ2-3; weak D call: TRBD2 (5 bases). There are 16 residues in the CDR3. Germline lookup yields CDR1 SGHNT and CDR2 YYREEE (reference sequence). V lost 4 bases, J lost 0 bases, and 15 bases lay in between. The CDR3 loop reads CASSSRRGPSTDTQYF. The DNA for the CDR3 is TGTGCCAGCAGCAGCAGGCGCGGGCCTAGCACAGATACGCAGTATTTT.

The J gene is TRBJ2-7, the V gene TRBV7-8; perhaps TRBD1 as D (5 bases). Germline V lookup: CDR1 SGHVS, CDR2 FQNEAQ. Trimming took off 5 bases at V and 0 bases at J, with 17 bases between the two ends. The CDR3 is 16 residues long. The CDR3 coding sequence is TGTGCCAGCAGCCCGCCAGGGTCTTCCCCCTCCTACGAGCAGTACTTC. It yields the protein CASSPPGSSPSYEQYF.

The gene calls are TRBV9 and TRBJ1-6; D is possibly TRBD1 (5 bases). This CDR3 is built from 15 residues. Germline values: CDR1 SGDLS, CDR2 YYNGEE. V lost 5 bases, J lost 8 bases, and 17 bases lay in between. The CDR3 here is CASSFKGWGDSPLHF. The CDR3 nucleotides are TGTGCCAGCAGTTTTAAAGGGTGGGGGGATTCACCCCTCCACTTT.

The chain carries TRBV5-1 and TRBJ1-1, with no clear D. This CDR3 region has 13 residues. V was trimmed by 3 bases and J by 2 bases, leaving 8 bases between them. Germline lookup yields CDR1 SGHRS and CDR2 YFSETQ. CDR3 in DNA: TGCGCCAGCAGCTCCGAGACTAACACTGAAGCTTTCTTT. Translation: CASSSETNTEAFF.

V is TRBV7-9 and J is TRBJ2-3, with TRBD2 identical over 10 bases. The germline V gene encodes CDR1 SEHNR and CDR2 FQNEAQ (reference sequence). This CDR3 is built from 17 residues. J gave up 4 bases and V 5 bases, and 12 bases lay outside the gene matches. CDR3 sequence (DNA): TGTGCCAGCAGCGGAAGGGCTCCAGCGGGAGGGCCAGATACGCAGTATTTT. Translating it yields CASSGRAPAGGPDTQYF.

The chain carries TRBV10-3 and TRBJ2-1, with 9 bases identical to TRBD2. Germline-derived CDR1 and CDR2 are ENHRY and SYGVKD. Trimming cost V 4 bases and J 4 bases; bases outside gene matches: 2. This CDR3 comprises 14 residues. Here the CDR3 reads CAISGTSAYNEQFF. CDR3 DNA: TGTGCCATCAGTGGGACTAGCGCTTACAATGAGCAGTTCTTC.

This chain links TRBV7-6 with TRBJ2-1; 10 bases line up with TRBD2. This CDR3 comprises 16 residues. Germline loops: CDR1 SGHVS, CDR2 FNYEAQ. The V and J ends lost 5 bases and 0 bases, in that order; junction bases with no gene match: 4. The CDR3 region is CASSLLAGRSYNEQFF. The DNA for the CDR3 is TGTGCCAGCAGCCTACTAGCGGGGCGCTCCTACAATGAGCAGTTCTTC. Filled out from reference TRBV7-6 and TRBJ2-1, the complete variable domain reads GAGVSQSPRYKVTKRGQDVALRCDPISGHVSLYWYRQALGQGPEFLTYFNYEAQQDKSGLPNDRFSAERPEGSISTLTIQRTEQRDSAMYRCASSLLAGRSYNEQFFGPGTRLTVL.

V gene TRBV7-8 combines with J gene TRBJ2-5; 11 bases line up with TRBD2. This CDR3 comprises 13 residues. V shed 6 bases, J shed 4 bases, and the junction held 1 base outside the gene matches. From germline, CDR1 is SGHVS and CDR2 FQNEAQ. This CDR3 is CASSSGRGETQYF. CDR3 nucleotide sequence: TGTGCCAGCAGTAGCGGGAGGGGAGAGACCCAGTACTTC.

This chain uses TRBV7-2 with TRBJ2-1; a weak D match, TRBD2 (5 bases). CDR3 length equals 15 residues. From germline, CDR1 is SGHTA and CDR2 FQGNSA. V lost 1 base, J lost 1 base, and 8 bases lay in between. The CDR3 protein is CASSLVLASYNEQFF. The CDR3 DNA follows: TGTGCCAGCAGCTTAGTTCTAGCTTCCTACAATGAGCAGTTCTTC.

This clone was seen more than once but under ten times. The gene calls are TRBV19 and TRBJ2-1, with 11 bases lining up with TRBD2. Germline-derived CDR1 and CDR2 are LNHDA and SQIVND (reference sequence). The CDR3 contains 14 residues. The V gene end was trimmed by 3 bases and the J gene end by 5 bases; junction bases not matched to a gene: 0. CDR3 sequence reads: CASSMGLADNEQFF. DNA of the CDR3: TGTGCCAGTAGTATGGGACTAGCGGACAATGAGCAGTTCTTC.

The genes are TRBV4-1 and TRBJ1-5; no reliable D call. The V gene lost 5 bases and the J gene lost 2 bases, with 10 bases spanning the gap. The CDR3 runs 14 residues. Per germline, CDR1 MGHRA and CDR2 YSYEKL. CDR3 loop: CASSKLMGNQPQHF. Here the CDR3 DNA reads TGCGCCAGCAGCAAGCTTATGGGCAATCAGCCCCAGCATTTT.

The V gene is TRBV28, the J gene TRBJ2-3, with 8 bases matching TRBD1. The CDR3 consists of 14 residues. Trimming cost V 5 bases and J 8 bases; bases outside gene matches: 9. Germline-derived CDR1 and CDR2 are MDHEN and SYDVKM. CDR3 bases: TGTGCCAGCAGTACTACTCGACAGGGGATTACGCAGTATTTT. Amino acid sequence: CASSTTRQGITQYF.

This clone was seen only a few times. This chain uses TRBV7-6 with TRBJ1-5; possible D gene TRBD1, 6 bases. This CDR3 spans 18 amino acids. V was pared by 1 base and J by 5 bases, with 21 bases between. Germline CDR1 SGHVS, CDR2 FNYEAQ. This CDR3 is CASSLEFGRSGDHQPQHF. The CDR3 nucleotides are TGTGCCAGCAGCTTAGAATTTGGACGATCAGGGGACCATCAGCCCCAGCATTTT. The variable domain in full, completed from reference TRBV7-6 and TRBJ1-5, reads GAGVSQSPRYKVTKRGQDVALRCDPISGHVSLYWYRQALGQGPEFLTYFNYEAQQDKSGLPNDRFSAERPEGSISTLTIQRTEQRDSAMYRCASSLEFGRSGDHQPQHFGDGTRLSIL.

Comment on this clone: In the same sample, other DNA sequences code for this CDR3. V usage is TRBV2 and J usage is TRBJ2-7; TRBD1 might be the D (6 bases). The V gene lost 10 bases and the J gene lost 0 bases, with 13 bases spanning the gap. Germline-derived CDR1 and CDR2 are SNHLY and FYNNEI. This CDR3 is built from 13 residues. CDR3 DNA: TGTGCCACACACCGGGACACCTCCTACGAGCAGTACTTC. Its protein is CATHRDTSYEQYF.

In DNA form, the CDR3 reads TGTGCCAGCAGCCCCCGACGGGACAGGGGGAACACTGAAGCTTTCTTT. As protein: CASSPRRDRGNTEAFF. The J gene is TRBJ1-1, the V gene TRBV11-2; 10 bases match TRBD1. V shed 5 bases, J shed 1 base, and the junction held 7 bases outside the gene matches. This CDR3 has 16 residues. Germline V lookup: CDR1 SGHAT, CDR2 FQNNGV.

V usage is TRBV5-1 and J usage is TRBJ2-5; 7 nucleotides agree with TRBD2. V was clipped by 2 bases and J by 2 bases; unmatched bases: 6. This CDR3 comprises 15 residues. Germline V gene data show CDR1 as SGHRS and CDR2 as YFSETQ. CDR3 in amino acids: CASSLASGYQETQYF. CDR3 DNA: TGCGCCAGCAGCTTAGCTAGCGGCTATCAAGAGACCCAGTACTTC.

In its sample, this clone was seen once. This chain links TRBV30 with TRBJ2-3, with TRBD2 matching over 12 bases. V shed 2 bases and J 2 bases; nucleotides not matched to a gene: 5. The CDR3 extends over 16 amino acids. Germline loops: CDR1 GTSNPN, CDR2 SVGIG (reference sequence). CDR3 loop: CAWSPLAGGPTDTQYF. In DNA, the CDR3 is TGTGCCTGGAGTCCCCTAGCGGGAGGGCCCACAGATACGCAGTATTTT.

The chain combines TRBV27 with TRBJ1-1; D is unclear. The CDR3 extends over 12 amino acids. Trimming removed 2 bases from V and 2 bases from J, with 3 bases in between. The germline CDR1 and CDR2 sequences are MNHEY and SMNVEV (reference sequence). The CDR3 protein is CASSLPNTEAFF. The CDR3 nucleotides read TGTGCCAGCAGTTTACCTAACACTGAAGCTTTCTTT.